This T cell receptor (beta chain) is drawn from a study of OX40 agonist ivuxolimab in advanced cancers. The wider study: Therapy given before enrollment (anti-PD-1, anti-PD-L1 or anti-CTLA-4) was allowed, and 40% to 50% had some.

Findings of the study overall: Those patients achieving a partial response at 0.1-3.0 mg/kg showed among the lowest clonal expansion.

Baseline, cycle 4 day 1, and cycle 7 day 1 were the blood sampling points. Germline-derived CDR1 and CDR2 are SGHTA and FQGNSA. V lost 5 bases to trimming and J lost 4 bases, with 20 bases between them. The CDR3 spans 17 residues. Concerning this clone: Its target is unknown.

Only in-frame clones appear in the TCRdb table, and some are missing; sequencing was by immunoSEQ multiplex PCR. The sample carries roughly 64,000 clones, roughly 89% recorded once. This chain connects TRBV7-2 to TRBJ1-4; D possibly corresponds to TRBD1 (5 bases). The sample was CD4+ or CD8+ T cells sorted from blood, taken in a trial of the OX40 agonist ivuxolimab. The TCR was taken from an adult with an advanced solid tumor such as melanoma, head and neck, liver or kidney cancer. The CDR3 nucleotides read TGTGCCAGCAGCCGCTTTGGACGGACAAGCCTTAATGAAAAACTGTTTTTT. Protein product: CASSRFGRTSLNEKLFF.